This TCR beta chain was recorded in a study of blood T cell repertoires in COVID-19 (dated by TCRdb to 2019 to 2021). General notes on the study: The collaborator samples originated in the United States, Italy and Spain and spanned the acute and convalescent phases of COVID-19. The repertoires were released in a freely available public database meant as a resource for research on the immune response to SARS-CoV-2. The prospective study material was composed of cDNA or gDNA derived from T cells, B-cell-depleted T cells, or PBMCs. Deeply sampled blood TCRbeta repertoires from subjects exposed to, actively infected with, or recovered from COVID-19 were included in the dataset. Sample metadata almost always included a de-identified subject ID, COVID-19 status, age in years and sex. Where available, HLA class I and class II types were taken from metadata supplied by the sample provider and were not determined by assay-based typing. Samples were obtained from the ongoing ImmuneRACE study (first 160 participants) and from 1,254 subjects provided by 6 global collaborators.

The CDR3 runs 19 amino acids, cysteine and phenylalanine included. The DNA shown is the 57-base CDR3, in frame from base 1. CDR1 MNHNS and CDR2 SASEGT were looked up in the germline V gene. V loses 3 bases at its end and J loses 3 bases; junction bases beyond the gene matches: 17. TCRbeta CDR3 regions were amplified from genomic DNA by means of the immunoSEQ Assay, a bias-controlled multiplex PCR. As for how the authors treated the data: The number of nucleated cells in each sample was estimated by amplification of reference gene primers within the assay. To quantify the absolute abundance of each unique TCRbeta CDR3 rearrangement, sequence reads were collapsed and filtered. For each sample, productive Simpson clonality was calculated as the square root of Simpson's diversity index across productive rearrangements. TCRdb provides this immuneACCESS table in a form limited to in-frame rearrangements. Some clones are lacking; in checked studies, under half of them reflect an unresolved V gene, and why the rest are absent is not known. The V and J calls and clone size come from that table; D and trimming were worked out from the DNA. A total of over 130,000 clones appear in this sample, 84% of them only once. The ten largest clones capture 8.9% of the sample.

Details on this clone: No antigen is known for it. Qualities for individual bases were not recorded, and no much larger clone is one base off.

In Seattle, one collaborating source enrolled patients while the infection was active and tracked those patients longitudinally over the course of disease. Each collaborating institution followed its own protocols to collect whole blood in K2EDTA tubes. For TCRbeta analysis, collaborators shipped samples as frozen whole blood, isolated PBMCs, or DNA extracted from either of those sample types. Study-wide findings and limitations: How much clinical and demographic metadata was included differed by source and by participant, and the metadata was provided uncurated.

The receptor was derived from a man aged 25 to 45 with COVID-19, enrolled during active disease. The V and J genes are TRBV6-1 and TRBJ2-7; a stretch of 10 junction bases matches TRBD2. Sequencing used peripheral blood. The CDR3 region: CASSDKDRALAGVFYEQYF. The DNA sequence is TGTGCCAGCAGTGACAAGGACAGGGCCCTAGCGGGAGTGTTCTACGAGCAGTACTTC.